Below are 27 T cell receptor beta chains sequenced from a single sample in a study of OX40 agonist ivuxolimab in advanced cancers. Assay: immunoSEQ multiplex PCR; the TCRdb copy retains only in-frame clones and omits some. The sample holds some 37,000 clones, 88% seen once. Material: CD4+ or CD8+ T cells sorted from blood, obtained in a trial of the OX40 agonist ivuxolimab. These receptors were obtained from an adult with an advanced solid tumor such as melanoma, head and neck, liver or kidney cancer.

J is TRBJ2-1 and V is TRBV15; D uncertain. Germline values: CDR1 LNHNV, CDR2 YYDKDF (reference sequence). This CDR3 has 14 residues. V dropped 0 bases and J dropped 4 bases, with 7 bases sitting between them. The CDR3 nucleotides read TGTGCCACCAGCAGAGAGAGAAATTACAATGAGCAGTTCTTC. This encodes CATSRERNYNEQFF.

This sequence joins TRBV27 and TRBJ2-7, with 7 bases that match TRBD1. V lost 8 bases to trimming and J lost 0 bases; unmatched junction nucleotides: 7. The CDR3 sequence is 14 residues long. Germline CDR1 reads MNHEY; CDR2 reads SMNVEV (reference sequence). For the CDR3, the DNA is TGTGCCAGCCAGAGGGCAGGGGGCTCCTACGAGCAGTACTTC. Encoded protein: CASQRAGGSYEQYF.

The chain joins TRBV4-2 to TRBJ2-3; D call uncertain. The ends were cut back, 2 bases at V and 1 base at J, with 13 bases in the middle. The CDR3 runs 16 residues. The germline gives CDR1 LGHNA, CDR2 YNFKEQ. Here the CDR3 DNA reads TGTGCCAGCAGCCAACCGGGCGGAGAGGGCACAGATACGCAGTATTTT. It codes for CASSQPGGEGTDTQYF.

CDR3 nucleotides: TGTGCCAGCAGTTTATTGGCGGGAGGCCAAGAGACCCAGTACTTC. This codes for CASSLLAGGQETQYF. The chain uses TRBV28 and TRBJ2-5, with TRBD2 identical over 8 bases. Per germline, CDR1 MDHEN and CDR2 SYDVKM. The ends lost 1 base at V and 1 base at J; junction bases unmatched: 2. The CDR3 consists of 15 residues.

The chain recombines TRBV7-3 with TRBJ2-1, with 10 bases fitting TRBD1. V gave up 3 bases and J gave up 8 bases; unmatched junction bases: 4. The CDR3 extends over 14 amino acids. Germline values: CDR1 SGHTA, CDR2 FQGTGA. The CDR3 region has the DNA TGTGCCAGCAGCTTTAGCGGACAGGGGGATGAGCAGTTCTTC. Residues: CASSFSGQGDEQFF.

The chain combines TRBV28 with TRBJ1-6; D not resolved. Trimming stripped 7 bases from V and 12 bases from J, with 13 bases between. CDR1 and CDR2 from the germline V gene are MDHEN and SYDVKM. CDR3 length equals 12 residues. CDR3 in amino acids: CASTPPRGPLHF. The CDR3 nucleotides are TGTGCCAGCACCCCCCCTCGGGGACCCCTCCACTTT.

This chain uses TRBV5-1 with TRBJ2-1, with D perhaps TRBD2 (5 bases). From germline, CDR1 is SGHRS and CDR2 YFSETQ. This CDR3 contains 14 residues. Deletions cut 4 bases from V and 7 bases from J, with 15 bases between. The CDR3 here is CASSHGLELNEQFF. CDR3 coding DNA: TGCGCCAGCAGCCACGGACTGGAGTTAAATGAGCAGTTCTTC.

V gene TRBV12-2 combines with J gene TRBJ2-2; no check of the table's D call, TRBD2, against the DNA was made. TRBV12-2 has pseudogene status. The CDR3 is 19 residues long. The CDR3 here is CASRFSGGDLLTRPGELFF. The CDR3 DNA reads as TGTGCAAGTCGCTTTTCCGGGGGGGACTTACTCACCCGGCCGGGGGAGCTGTTTTTT.

On this clone itself: One junction end disagrees with the germline gene, perhaps due to a read error. The chain is built from TRBV5-1 and TRBJ2-3, with no clear D. Germline V lookup: CDR1 SGHRS, CDR2 YFSETQ. The CDR3 totals 13 residues. The CDR3 is CASSLESTDAQYF. The CDR3 nucleotides are TGCGCCAGCAGCTTGGAAAGTACAGATGCGCAGTATTTT.

This chain uses TRBV19 with TRBJ2-1; 13 bases agree with TRBD2. The CDR3 extends over 18 amino acids. Per germline, CDR1 LNHDA and CDR2 SQIVND (reference sequence). V lost 3 bases, J lost 4 bases, and 9 bases stayed unmatched. Written as DNA, the CDR3 is TGTGCCAGTAGTATGCTGGATGGACTAGCGGGAGATTACAATGAGCAGTTCTTC. It yields the protein CASSMLDGLAGDYNEQFF.

The chain combines TRBV30 with TRBJ1-2; weak D call: TRBD1 (6 bases). Trimming took 2 bases from V and 2 from J, leaving 6 bases between them. Germline loops: CDR1 GTSNPN, CDR2 SVGIG (reference sequence). CDR3 length: 12 amino acids. The CDR3 here is CAWSQGNYGYTF. For the CDR3, the DNA is TGTGCCTGGAGTCAGGGGAACTATGGCTACACCTTC.

The CDR3 here is CSVDDNEQFF. CDR3 nucleotide sequence: TGCAGCGTTGACGACAATGAGCAGTTCTTC. The chain uses TRBV29-1 and TRBJ2-1; D remains unclear. V lost 3 bases, J lost 5 bases, and 2 bases lay in between. The CDR3 spans 10 residues. Germline CDR1 and CDR2: SQVTM and ANQGSEA.

This CDR3 reads CASSLDRGASETQYF. Written as DNA, the CDR3 is TGCGCCAGCAGCTTGGATCGGGGGGCTAGTGAGACCCAGTACTTC. This chain uses TRBV5-1 with TRBJ2-5, with D possibly matching TRBD2 (7 bases). Germline values: CDR1 SGHRS, CDR2 YFSETQ. This CDR3 is 15 amino acids long. The V end was cut by 0 bases, the J end by 5 bases, with 14 bases between.

In DNA, the CDR3 is TGCGCCAGCAGCCAACGAGTCGGCGCGGGTGACTATGGCTACACCTTC. Its protein is CASSQRVGAGDYGYTF. The chain has TRBV4-1 and TRBJ1-2; D unclear. The ends were cut back, 2 bases at V and 3 bases at J, with 16 bases in the middle. Germline CDR1 MGHRA, CDR2 YSYEKL. This CDR3 spans 16 amino acids.

The J gene is TRBJ2-2, the V gene TRBV4-1, with a weak D call TRBD1 (6 bases). The CDR3 runs to 18 residues. The V end was cut by 1 base, the J end by 10 bases, with 25 bases between. Germline V gene lookup returns CDR1 MGHRA and CDR2 YSYEKL. CDR3 nucleotide sequence: TGCGCCAGCAGCCAAGCTGGGGGCCACCTTAGCATTCAATCGGAGCTGTTTTTT. This translates into CASSQAGGHLSIQSELFF.

The J gene is TRBJ2-2, the V gene TRBV19; 8 bases are a match to TRBD2. CDR1 is LNHDA, CDR2 SQIVND, per germline (reference sequence). This CDR3 has 14 amino acids. V lost 5 bases to trimming and J lost 6 bases; unmatched junction nucleotides: 5. Here the CDR3 DNA reads TGTGCCAGTAGTCCCCTCGGGGGGGCCGGGGAGCTGTTTTTT. Translation gives CASSPLGGAGELFF. The complete variable domain, with remaining parts taken from reference TRBV19 and TRBJ2-2, reads DGGITQSPKYLFRKEGQNVTLSCEQNLNHDAMYWYRQDPGQGLRLIYYSQIVNDFQKGDIAEGYSVSREKKESFPLTVTSAQKNPTAFYLCASSPLGGAGELFFGEGSRLTVL.

The rearrangement links TRBV5-8 to TRBJ1-1; D remains ambiguous. The germline CDR1 and CDR2 sequences are SGHTS and YDEGEE. V lost 4 bases and J 1 base, leaving 8 bases between the germline ends. The CDR3 consists of 13 residues. The CDR3 bases are TGTGCCAGCAGCACAGAATGGAACACTGAAGCTTTCTTT. This translates into CASSTEWNTEAFF.

This chain joins TRBV7-2 and TRBJ2-7, with 10 positions matching TRBD1. Germline V gene data show CDR1 as SGHTA and CDR2 as FQGNSA. The trim removed 4 bases at V and 3 bases at J, leaving 6 bases unmatched. CDR3 length: 15 residues. CDR3 in amino acids: CASSYRDRGIYEQYF. The CDR3 DNA follows: TGTGCCAGCAGCTACCGGGACAGGGGTATCTACGAGCAGTACTTC. Full variable domain (outside the CDR3, taken from reference TRBV7-2 and TRBJ2-7): GAGVSQSPSNKVTEKGKDVELRCDPISGHTALYWYRQSLGQGLEFLIYFQGNSAPDKSGLPSDRFSAERTGGSVSTLTIQRTQQEDSAVYLCASSYRDRGIYEQYFGPGTRLTVT.

On this clone: This specimen includes other DNA sequences encoding the same CDR3. This sequence joins TRBV9 and TRBJ2-3, with 7 positions matching TRBD2. The V and J ends lost 2 bases and 3 bases, in that order; junction bases with no gene match: 3. The CDR3 loop spans 14 amino acids. Germline lookup yields CDR1 SGDLS and CDR2 YYNGEE. CDR3 DNA sequence: TGTGCCAGCAGCGTTGGCGGGAGTACAGATACGCAGTATTTT. As protein: CASSVGGSTDTQYF.

This sequence joins TRBV27 and TRBJ2-5; D gene uncertain. Germline CDR1 and CDR2: MNHEY and SMNVEV (reference sequence). CDR3 length: 13 residues. V was cut by 1 base and J by 5 bases, with 8 bases left in between. The CDR3 loop reads CASSLYPGETQYF. CDR3 bases: TGTGCCAGCAGTTTATACCCGGGTGAGACCCAGTACTTC.

The chain recombines TRBV10-1 with TRBJ2-7, with TRBD2 matching 7 bases. Germline values: CDR1 WNHNN, CDR2 SYGVQD (reference sequence). This CDR3 has 13 amino acids. V shed 2 bases and J 5 bases; nucleotides not matched to a gene: 3. CDR3 bases: TGCGCCAGCAGTGAGCTACTAGCGAACGAGCAGTACTTC. Translation: CASSELLANEQYF.

V gene TRBV5-1 combines with J gene TRBJ2-2, with TRBD2 identical over 14 bases. The germline CDR1 and CDR2 sequences are SGHRS and YFSETQ. The CDR3 loop spans 16 amino acids. The V and J ends lost 3 bases and 8 bases, in that order; junction bases with no gene match: 6. This CDR3 is CASSSRLAGGPGELFF. The DNA for the CDR3 is TGCGCCAGCAGCTCCCGACTAGCGGGAGGGCCTGGGGAGCTGTTTTTT.

The chain carries TRBV29-1 and TRBJ2-2; no definite D call. Germline CDR1 SQVTM, CDR2 ANQGSEA. The ends were cut back, 5 bases at V and 5 bases at J, with 9 bases in the middle. The CDR3 spans 12 residues. The CDR3 protein is CSVTPATGELFF. CDR3 nucleotides: TGCAGCGTTACCCCAGCGACCGGGGAGCTGTTTTTT.

This CDR3 reads CASSQEEWQMNTEAFF. CDR3 DNA sequence: TGCGCCAGCAGCCAAGAGGAATGGCAGATGAACACTGAAGCTTTCTTT. This chain uses TRBV4-1 with TRBJ1-1; D gene ambiguous. Germline V gives CDR1 MGHRA, CDR2 YSYEKL. This CDR3 is 16 amino acids long. Trimming took off 0 bases at V and 0 bases at J, with 11 bases between the two ends.

By proportion, this clone is large. The chain joins TRBV7-6 to TRBJ2-7; D gene unclear. The CDR3 loop spans 13 amino acids. CDR1 and CDR2 (germline): SGHVS, FNYEAQ. V was clipped by 1 base and J by 5 bases, with 9 bases between them. Here the CDR3 reads CASSLGKWHEQYF. Here the CDR3 DNA reads TGTGCCAGCAGCTTAGGAAAATGGCACGAGCAGTACTTC.

The chain uses TRBV27 and TRBJ2-7; D may be TRBD2 (5 bases). This CDR3 is 16 amino acids long. Between the trimmed V and J ends, which lost 0 bases and 2 bases, there was a span of 14 bases. Germline V CDR1 and CDR2: MNHEY, SMNVEV (reference sequence). DNA for the CDR3: TGTGCCAGCAGTTTATCGTATGCGGGCCCCACCTACGAGCAGTACTTC. Translation gives CASSLSYAGPTYEQYF.

The rearrangement uses TRBV4-1 and TRBJ2-5, with D perhaps TRBD2 (6 bases). Trimming removed 2 bases at V and 4 bases at J, with 17 bases between. The CDR3 is 16 amino acids. Germline V CDR1 and CDR2: MGHRA, YSYEKL. CDR3 coding DNA: TGCGCCAGCAGCCAAACTCCTCCTGGAGGGTTAGAGACCCAGTACTTC. This encodes CASSQTPPGGLETQYF.